This entry concerns a single T cell receptor (beta chain). This clone was seen just once. The antigen it recognizes is unknown. Base-call qualities are not available, and no considerably larger clone is one nucleotide away. These data come from a study of shared clonotypes between healthy human individuals (dated by TCRdb to about 2020). Broadly, across the study: A couple of women and three men aged 18 to 49 years were included in the cohort. For each donor, CD4 naive and CD4 memory were each run on three plates, CD8 naive on two plates, and CD8 memory on one plate. To estimate repertoire size and how much clonotypes are shared between individuals, the study performed deep sequencing of blood TCR repertoires from five healthy adults. Libraries were prepared and TCR repertoires were sequenced by different laboratories using diverse techniques, in order to increase sequencing depth and limit assay-specific biases. Leukapheresis yielded between about 0.8 and 8.9 billion PBMCs per donor.

The donors were healthy, HIV-negative adults who had no recently reported acute infections or vaccinations. Every donor was a Caucasian adult living in Nashville, Tennessee, USA. Magnetic negative selection was used to enrich CD4+ T cells, after which naive cells were positively selected on CD45RA and the negative fraction became the memory subset. Blood was obtained by leukapheresis, after which PBMCs were separated by Ficoll-Histopaque density gradient centrifugation and cryopreserved in liquid nitrogen vapor phase. Analytical flow cytometry was used to check the purity and quantity of every magnetically sorted T cell population. Each sorted fraction had its genomic DNA isolated and then quantified by UV absorbance on a Nanodrop 2000c. The study at large found these results: Naive subsets generally had larger estimated clonotype richness than memory subsets. Higher generation probabilities were observed for clonotypes shared by all four sorted-subset donors than for non-shared clonotypes. Pairwise subsampling led to the expectation that sequencing depth would affect the degree of clonotype sharing among donors. Only blood was sampled, and tissue TCR repertoires likely differ from those in blood. Because the study included a small number of donors, the genetic and exposure-history diversity represented was limited. Across a handful of donors, 4.5% to 6.5% of naive CD4, approximately 3.5% of naive CD8, about 2.3% of memory CD4, and under 0.45% of memory CD8 clonotypes were shared. Even with the large sequencing depth, rarefaction of the sorted-subset datasets indicated that sequencing was incomplete.

Using the deep immunoSEQ assay, multiplex PCR amplified TCR CDR3 regions from genomic DNA. Extracted genomic DNA from each cell subset was spread evenly across all wells of several immunoSEQ 96-well plates, with each plate serving as a replicate. For sorted subsets, each replicate PCR was loaded with 200 ng genomic DNA, equivalent to 30,000 to 35,000 T cell genomes. Purified libraries were quantified with a Qubit 3.0 fluorometer, sized on a Bioanalyzer 2100, and re-quantified with the KAPA Library Quantification kit. Every immunoSEQ 96-well plate was sequenced on a separate single-read 150-cycle Illumina NextSeq 550 flow cell. As for how the authors treated the data: Because the immunoSEQ output held only junctional sequences and lacked quality scores, the filtering could not match the filtering applied to full-length reads. Sequences were annotated with PyIR, a Python wrapper for IgBLAST v1.9, and V/J genes and CDR3 were assigned using IMGT germline references. Reads were removed for weak V/J assignments (E-value above 1e-6), missing CDR3, stop codons, out-of-frame junctions, or ambiguous translated residues. A V3J clonotype was defined by an identical inferred V gene, J gene, and CDR3 amino acid sequence. To compute the percentage overlap between repertoires, the number of shared unique clonotypes was divided by the size of the smaller repertoire. Three approaches were used to assess repertoire richness: RTK rarefaction, the Chao1 estimator, and Recon v2.1 estimates of unobserved clonotypes. For all TCRbeta clonotypes obtained by the gDNA method from several donors, generation probabilities were computed with OLGA. The clones in this table, taken by TCRdb from immuneACCESS, are in-frame only. Not every clone is retained; where verified, under half of the shortfall comes from an unresolved V gene, and the cause of the rest is unknown. The DNA gave D and trimming, while V, J and clone size come from that table. The sample data list about 1 million clones, and approximately 68% of these were observed just once. The top ten clones comprise over 1.3% of the sample.

Looking up the germline V gene yields CDR1 MGHRA and CDR2 YSYEKL. V sheds 0 bases and J sheds 3 bases, leaving 12 bases between their ends. Including cysteine and phenylalanine, the CDR3 has 16 amino acids. The retained sequence is limited to the CDR3, 48 bases, with the frame set at the first base. The sequence is built from TRBV4-1 and TRBJ1-5; the D gene is not confidently resolved. The source of this sequence is a man between 18 and 35 years old in good health. Sequencing input: memory CD4+ T cells sorted from blood. The sample's cell subset or site label is to be understood as: CD45RA-negative fraction. For the CDR3, the sequence is CASSQDSGSPNQPQHF. The sequenced DNA is TGCGCCAGCAGCCAAGATTCGGGCAGTCCCAATCAGCCCCAGCATTTT.